These 19 T cell receptor beta chains were sequenced from one sample in a study of blood T cell repertoires in COVID-19. Some clones are missing from TCRdb's copy, which holds only in-frame ones; the method was immunoSEQ multiplex PCR. The sample holds about 250,000 clones, about 87% seen once. Sequences were obtained from peripheral blood. Receptors originate from a woman aged 30 to 39 with COVID-19, enrolled during active disease.

The chain employs TRBV27 and TRBJ1-4; TRBD1 might be the D (5 bases). Germline-derived CDR1 and CDR2 are MNHEY and SMNVEV (reference sequence). V was pared by 5 bases and J by 1 base, with 23 bases between. This CDR3 has 19 amino acids. CDR3: CASSLRSGAGWLTNEKLFF. CDR3 nucleotides: TGTGCCAGCAGTCTCCGGAGCGGGGCAGGGTGGTTAACTAATGAAAAACTGTTTTTT. The full variable domain, with the rest looked up from reference TRBV27 and TRBJ1-4, is EAQVTQNPRYLITVTGKKLTVTCSQNMNHEYMSWYRQDPGLGLRQIYYSMNVEVTDKGDVPEGYKVSRKEKRNFPLILESPSPNQTSLYFCASSLRSGAGWLTNEKLFFGSGTQLSVL.

This clone occurred a few times. The rearrangement joins TRBV24-1 to TRBJ2-1, with a tentative D call TRBD1 (7 bases). V shed 2 bases and J shed 8 bases, with 15 bases lying between them. CDR3 length: 15 amino acids. In germline, CDR1 is KGHDR, CDR2 SFDVKD. The CDR3 region is CATSDSTGRMDEQFF. The DNA for the CDR3 is TGTGCCACCAGTGATTCGACAGGGAGGATGGATGAGCAGTTCTTC.

The chain couples TRBV4-1 to TRBJ2-2; TRBD1 matches at 8 bases. CDR1 MGHRA and CDR2 YSYEKL come from the germline V gene. J was trimmed by 4 bases and V by 0 bases; bases with no gene match: 4. The CDR3 is 16 amino acids. As DNA, the CDR3 is TGCGCCAGCAGCCAAGAGTCGACAGGGGCCACCGGGGAGCTGTTTTTT. Its protein product is CASSQESTGATGELFF.

The chain joins TRBV5-1 to TRBJ2-2; TRBD2 matches 11 bases. V shed 0 bases and J 4 bases; nucleotides not matched to a gene: 11. Germline CDR1 and CDR2: SGHRS and YFSETQ. CDR3 length: 19 amino acids. The CDR3 reads CASSLDRVISGRGTGELFF. The CDR3 DNA is TGCGCCAGCAGCTTGGATCGGGTGATTAGCGGGAGGGGCACCGGGGAGCTGTTTTTT.

DNA for the CDR3: TGTGCCAGCAGACCCGGACTAGTCCTCACAGATACGCAGTATTTT. Translating it yields CASRPGLVLTDTQYF. This chain joins TRBV5-4 and TRBJ2-3; 7 bases map to TRBD2. Germline lookup yields CDR1 SGHNT and CDR2 YYREEE (reference sequence). The CDR3 is 15 amino acids. V lost 5 bases to trimming and J lost 2 bases; unmatched junction nucleotides: 8.

The gene calls are TRBV11-1 and TRBJ2-3, with 7 bases aligning to TRBD1. The length of the CDR3 is 16 residues. V lost 5 bases to trimming and J lost 1 base; unmatched junction nucleotides: 9. The germline V gene encodes CDR1 SGHAT and CDR2 FQDESV (reference sequence). DNA of the CDR3: TGTGCCAGCAGCGATCGACAGGGCGTCGGCACAGATACGCAGTATTTT. Translating it yields CASSDRQGVGTDTQYF.

This chain joins TRBV15 and TRBJ2-3; 12 positions agree with TRBD2. The CDR3 covers 15 residues. Germline assignment: CDR1 LNHNV and CDR2 YYDKDF (reference sequence). With 5 bases clipped from V and 6 bases from J, the junction kept 6 bases outside the gene matches. The CDR3 is CATSPRGLAGDTQYF. The CDR3 coding sequence is TGTGCCACCAGCCCTAGGGGACTAGCGGGCGATACGCAGTATTTT.

V gene TRBV11-3 combines with J gene TRBJ1-1; 7 bases are a match to TRBD1. V shed 3 bases and J 12 bases; nucleotides not matched to a gene: 10. CDR3 length: 13 residues. Germline V lookup: CDR1 SGHNT, CDR2 YENEEA. The CDR3 loop reads CASSLTAAGGTFF. The CDR3, as DNA: TGTGCCAGCAGCTTGACGGCGGCAGGGGGAACTTTCTTT.

The CDR3 here is CASSYRGGSGANVLTF. The CDR3 nucleotides are TGTGCCAGCAGTTACCGTGGGGGGTCTGGGGCCAACGTCCTGACTTTC. This chain links TRBV6-5 with TRBJ2-6; a weak D match, TRBD2 (6 bases). The V gene's germline CDR1 is MNHEY and CDR2 SVGAGI. The V and J ends lost 2 bases and 1 base respectively, with 9 bases between them. This CDR3 is built from 16 residues.

The rearrangement links TRBV18 to TRBJ2-2; maybe TRBD1 (5 bases). V was clipped by 2 bases and J by 4 bases, with 14 bases between them. The CDR3 is made up of 16 amino acids. Germline values: CDR1 KGHSH, CDR2 LQKENI. The CDR3 spells CASSPSRTRITGELFF. The CDR3 region has the DNA TGTGCCAGCTCACCATCTAGGACACGTATCACCGGGGAGCTGTTTTTT. Drawing the rest from reference TRBV18 and TRBJ2-2, the complete variable domain is NAGVMQNPRHLVRRRGQEARLRCSPMKGHSHVYWYRQLPEEGLKFMVYLQKENIIDESGMPKERFSAEFPKEGPSILRIQQVVRGDSAAYFCASSPSRTRITGELFFGEGSRLTVL.

This clone was counted once. The chain combines TRBV5-4 with TRBJ1-1; tentatively, D is TRBD1 (5 bases). V lost 4 bases, J lost 1 base, and 11 bases lay in between. This CDR3 spans 14 amino acids. Germline CDR1 reads SGHNT; CDR2 reads YYREEE (reference sequence). The CDR3 spells CASSQPTANTEAFF. For the CDR3, the DNA is TGTGCCAGCAGCCAACCGACAGCGAACACTGAAGCTTTCTTT.

The chain couples TRBV28 to TRBJ2-5; a possible D gene is TRBD2 (5 bases). The CDR3 extends over 14 amino acids. Germline values: CDR1 MDHEN, CDR2 SYDVKM. Trimming pared 3 bases from V and 4 bases from J, leaving 12 bases between. This CDR3 reads CASSFLGVGETQYF. Here the CDR3 DNA reads TGTGCCAGCAGTTTTCTCGGGGTGGGAGAGACCCAGTACTTC.

Note on this clone: One end of the junction varies from germline; a read error may be responsible. This chain joins TRBV2 and TRBJ1-2, with D perhaps matching TRBD1 (6 bases). CDR1 and CDR2 (germline): SNHLY, FYNNEI. The CDR3 covers 14 residues. This CDR3 is CASSETRGNSGYTF. The DNA of the CDR3 is TGTGCCAGCAGTGAGACCAGGGGAAACTCTGGCTACACCTTC.

There are a few counts of this clone. The junction departs from the called germline gene at one end, perhaps through a read error. As DNA, the CDR3 is TGTGCCAGTAGACAGGGTACGAACATCGGGGAGCTGTTTTTT. The encoded protein is CASRQGTNIGELFF. The chain recombines TRBV19 with TRBJ2-2; D might be TRBD1 (6 bases). Germline V lookup: CDR1 LNHDA, CDR2 SQIVND (reference sequence). The CDR3 sequence is 14 residues long. Variable domain in full (rest from reference TRBV19 and TRBJ2-2): DGGITQSPKYLFRKEGQNVTLSCEQNLNHDAMYWYRQDPGQGLRLIYYSQIVNDFQKGDIAEGYSVSREKKESFPLTVTSAQKNPTAFYLCASRQGTNIGELFFGEGSRLTVL.

The rearrangement joins TRBV5-4 to TRBJ2-5, with no clear D. Germline lookup yields CDR1 SGHNT and CDR2 YYREEE (reference sequence). The CDR3 has 13 amino acids. Trimming took off 0 bases at V and 0 bases at J, with 3 bases between the two ends. In DNA form, the CDR3 reads TGTGCCAGCAGCTTGGCGGACCAAGAGACCCAGTACTTC. The encoded protein is CASSLADQETQYF.

This clone was seen only once. The V call is TRBV19, the J call TRBJ2-3, with D maybe TRBD1 (6 bases). The CDR3 sequence is 15 residues long. Trimming pared 3 bases from V and 1 base from J, leaving 11 bases between. Germline V lookup: CDR1 LNHDA, CDR2 SQIVND (reference sequence). The CDR3 loop reads CASSMVAGGTDTQYF. The CDR3 coding sequence is TGTGCCAGTAGTATGGTCGCAGGGGGCACAGATACGCAGTATTTT. Supplemented by reference TRBV19 and TRBJ2-3, the full variable domain reads DGGITQSPKYLFRKEGQNVTLSCEQNLNHDAMYWYRQDPGQGLRLIYYSQIVNDFQKGDIAEGYSVSREKKESFPLTVTSAQKNPTAFYLCASSMVAGGTDTQYFGPGTRLTVL.

The V gene is TRBV7-8, the J gene TRBJ1-2; weak D call: TRBD1 (5 bases). With 7 bases removed from V and 3 bases from J, the gap between germline ends came to 18 bases. The CDR3 consists of 15 residues. Germline V CDR1 and CDR2: SGHVS, FQNEAQ. The CDR3 sequence is CASTPTWRGDYGYTF. The DNA for the CDR3 is TGTGCCAGCACCCCGACCTGGCGGGGGGACTATGGCTACACCTTC.

The V and J genes are TRBV19 and TRBJ2-7, with 8 bases aligning to TRBD1. The junction had 5 bases not matched to a gene; V was cut back by 5 bases and J by 2 bases. Germline-derived CDR1 and CDR2 are LNHDA and SQIVND (reference sequence). The CDR3 has 14 residues. CDR3 bases: TGTGCCAGTAGTTTGACAGGGGCCCCCTACGAGCAGTACTTC. Translation gives CASSLTGAPYEQYF. Filled out from reference TRBV19 and TRBJ2-7, the complete variable domain reads DGGITQSPKYLFRKEGQNVTLSCEQNLNHDAMYWYRQDPGQGLRLIYYSQIVNDFQKGDIAEGYSVSREKKESFPLTVTSAQKNPTAFYLCASSLTGAPYEQYFGPGTRLTVT.

This clone was detected only once. This rearrangement joins TRBV5-4 to TRBJ2-7; D might be TRBD2 (5 bases). There are 14 residues in the CDR3. CDR1 is SGHNT and CDR2 is YYREEE in the germline V gene (reference sequence). Trimming took 0 bases from V and 0 from J, leaving 7 bases between them. The CDR3 bases are TGTGCCAGCAGCTTGGGGCTAGCCTCCTACGAGCAGTACGTC. Translated: CASSLGLASYEQYV.